What follows are 8 T cell receptor beta chains derived from one specimen sequenced in a study of radiotherapy plus CTLA-4 blockade in lung cancer. The protocol was immunoSEQ multiplex PCR, while the TCRdb copy is restricted to in-frame clones and leaves out a portion. Of 120,000 or so clones listed, around 89% are singletons. Sequenced material: peripheral blood, taken from a patient treated with radiotherapy plus ipilimumab. The origin of the receptors is a human donor with non-small cell lung cancer that progressed on radiotherapy plus ipilimumab.

The CDR3 here is CASSLSRVDTQYF. The CDR3 region has the DNA TGTGCCAGCAGCTTATCCAGGGTAGATACGCAGTATTTT. This sequence joins TRBV5-6 and TRBJ2-3; a weak D match, TRBD1 (5 bases). CDR3 length equals 13 residues. V lost 2 bases and J 5 bases, leaving 9 bases between the germline ends. The germline V gene has CDR1 SGHDT and CDR2 YYEEEE.

This rearrangement joins TRBV7-9 to TRBJ1-5; D is possibly TRBD1 (6 bases). CDR1 and CDR2 (germline): SEHNR, FQNEAQ (reference sequence). There are 13 residues in the CDR3. V was trimmed by 6 bases and J by 5 bases, leaving 11 bases between them. The DNA for the CDR3 is TGTGCCAGCAGTACCGGACAGTATCAGCCCCAGCATTTT. Its protein is CASSTGQYQPQHF.

This clone appeared once. The J gene is TRBJ1-5, the V gene TRBV6-1; 8 bases map to TRBD1. V was pared by 6 bases and J by 1 base, with 5 bases of the junction left unmatched. CDR1 and CDR2 from the germline V gene are MNHNS and SASEGT. This CDR3 comprises 15 residues. In DNA, the CDR3 is TGTGCCAGCAGGGTGGGACAGGTGAGCAATCAGCCCCAGCATTTT. This encodes CASRVGQVSNQPQHF.

This clone was counted a single time. One end of the junction does not line up with germline, which may come from a read error. This chain joins TRBV7-7 and TRBJ2-1; 8 nucleotides match TRBD2. This CDR3 is 16 amino acids long. Germline CDR1 SSHAT, CDR2 FNYEAQ (reference sequence). CDR3 residues: CASSLKREGLDNEQFF. Written as DNA, the CDR3 is TGTGCTAGCAGCTTGAAACGGGAGGGCCTGGACAATGAGCAGTTCTTC.

The rearrangement uses TRBV28 and TRBJ1-1, with D uncertain. With 4 bases removed from V and 1 base from J, the gap between germline ends came to 13 bases. Germline lookup yields CDR1 MDHEN and CDR2 SYDVKM. This CDR3 contains 15 residues. The chain's CDR3 is CASSSQASGNTEAFF. CDR3 in DNA: TGTGCCAGCAGTTCTCAGGCATCGGGGAACACTGAAGCTTTCTTT.

The count of this clone is one. V is TRBV5-6 and J is TRBJ2-6; the D is unclear. V shed 7 bases and J shed 5 bases, with 25 bases lying between them. The V gene's germline CDR1 is SGHDT and CDR2 YYEEEE. The CDR3 is 18 amino acids. This CDR3 reads CASASVNKSQSRANVLTF. DNA of the CDR3: TGTGCCAGCGCAAGTGTCAATAAGTCACAAAGTCGGGCCAACGTCCTGACTTTC.

This sequence joins TRBV30 and TRBJ2-1; 7 positions match TRBD2. The CDR3 has 16 amino acids. In germline, CDR1 is GTSNPN, CDR2 SVGIG (reference sequence). With V trimmed by 6 bases and J by 3 bases, 14 bases remained unmatched. CDR3 residues: CACNGPRQRDYNEQFF. DNA of the CDR3: TGTGCCTGTAACGGACCTCGCCAGCGGGACTACAATGAGCAGTTCTTC.

The CDR3 sequence is CASSETGFSSSYNEQFF. CDR3 coding DNA: TGTGCCAGCAGTGAAACGGGATTTTCATCCTCCTACAATGAGCAGTTCTTC. This chain joins TRBV2 and TRBJ2-1; possible D gene TRBD2, 5 bases. Germline CDR1 and CDR2: SNHLY and FYNNEI. The CDR3 runs to 17 residues. Deletions cut 2 bases from V and 0 bases from J, with 14 bases between.